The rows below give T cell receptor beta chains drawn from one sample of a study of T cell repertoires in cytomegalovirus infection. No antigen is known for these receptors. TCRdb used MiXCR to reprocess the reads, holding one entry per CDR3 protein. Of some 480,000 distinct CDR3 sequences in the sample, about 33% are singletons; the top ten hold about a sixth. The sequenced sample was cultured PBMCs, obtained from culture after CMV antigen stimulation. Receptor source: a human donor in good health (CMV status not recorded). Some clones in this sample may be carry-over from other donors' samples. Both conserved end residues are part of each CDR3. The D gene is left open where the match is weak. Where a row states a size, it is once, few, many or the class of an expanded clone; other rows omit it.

CDR3nt: TGCAGTGCTAGAGGGAGGACGGGAGGGTCCTACGAGCAGTACTTC; CDR3aa: CSARGRTGGSYEQYF; d_gene: TRBD2; abundance: few; j_gene: TRBJ2-7; v_gene: TRBV20-1
CDR3nt: TGTGCCAGCACCCCTAGGTGGCTTGGGACTAGCGGATACAATGAGCAGTTCTTC; CDR3aa: CASTPRWLGTSGYNEQFF; d_gene: TRBD2; abundance: -; j_gene: TRBJ2-1; v_gene: TRBV7-2
CDR3nt: TGTGCCAGCAGCCCAGTAGCGGGAGGGCCTATTTACGAGCAGTACTTC; CDR3aa: CASSPVAGGPIYEQYF; d_gene: TRBD2; abundance: few; j_gene: TRBJ2-7; v_gene: TRBV5-6
CDR3nt: TGTGCCAGCAGCTATACCTGGGGACTAGCGGGAGAAGATACGCAGTATTTT; CDR3aa: CASSYTWGLAGEDTQYF; d_gene: TRBD2; abundance: -; j_gene: TRBJ2-3; v_gene: TRBV7-9
CDR3nt: TGTGCCAGCAGTGTAATCCAGGGTCCCTACTACGAGCAGTACTTC; CDR3aa: CASSVIQGPYYEQYF; d_gene: -; abundance: -; j_gene: TRBJ2-7; v_gene: TRBV6-1
CDR3nt: TGCGCCAGCAGCCATAGGGACTCCATCACCACAGATACGCAGTATTTT; CDR3aa: CASSHRDSITTDTQYF; d_gene: -; abundance: -; j_gene: TRBJ2-3; v_gene: TRBV4-1
CDR3nt: TGTGCCAGCAGCTCTTACGGGACATGGAGAGATGAGACCCAGTACTTC; CDR3aa: CASSSYGTWRDETQYF; d_gene: -; abundance: few; j_gene: TRBJ2-5; v_gene: TRBV7-8
CDR3nt: TGTGCCAGCAGCTTAGATTATGAACAGGGTTTGACTGAAGCTTTCTTT; CDR3aa: CASSLDYEQGLTEAFF; d_gene: -; abundance: -; j_gene: TRBJ1-1; v_gene: TRBV11-2
CDR3nt: TGTGCCAGCAGCACAGACAGGGTCATCCAGCATTTT; CDR3aa: CASSTDRVIQHF; d_gene: TRBD1; abundance: few; j_gene: TRBJ1-5; v_gene: TRBV7-1
CDR3nt: TGCGCCAGCAGCTTGGATCAGGTGGGCTACACCTTC; CDR3aa: CASSLDQVGYTF; d_gene: -; abundance: few; j_gene: TRBJ1-2; v_gene: TRBV5-1
CDR3nt: TGTGCCAGTAGCCCCGGGGGGCACACCGGGGAGCTGTTTTTT; CDR3aa: CASSPGGHTGELFF; d_gene: -; abundance: -; j_gene: TRBJ2-2; v_gene: TRBV19
CDR3nt: TGTGCCAGCAGCTCCCAGGCAGGCCCGAACACCATATATTTT; CDR3aa: CASSSQAGPNTIYF; d_gene: -; abundance: few; j_gene: TRBJ1-3; v_gene: TRBV7-2
CDR3nt: TGTGCCAGCAGCTTCGGGACAGGTCCTTACAATGAGCAGTTCTTC; CDR3aa: CASSFGTGPYNEQFF; d_gene: TRBD1; abundance: few; j_gene: TRBJ2-1; v_gene: TRBV11-2
CDR3nt: TGTGCCAGCAGACGTAGGACAGGGGCGCAGTATTTT; CDR3aa: CASRRRTGAQYF; d_gene: TRBD1; abundance: -; j_gene: TRBJ2-3; v_gene: TRBV7-6
CDR3nt: TGTGCCAGTAGTGTCGGGACAGGCGGAGAGACCCAGTACTTC; CDR3aa: CASSVGTGGETQYF; d_gene: TRBD1; abundance: -; j_gene: TRBJ2-5; v_gene: TRBV19
CDR3nt: TGCAGTGCTAGAGATACCCGAACTAGCCCCTCAATTTATGATGAGCAGTTCTTC; CDR3aa: CSARDTRTSPSIYDEQFF; d_gene: -; abundance: -; j_gene: TRBJ2-1; v_gene: TRBV20-1
CDR3nt: TGCGCCAGCAGCCTAGGGACTAGCGGGAGCGTAGGTGAGCAGTTCTTC; CDR3aa: CASSLGTSGSVGEQFF; d_gene: TRBD2; abundance: -; j_gene: TRBJ2-1; v_gene: TRBV5-1
CDR3nt: TGTGCCAGCAGCAGGGGGGGACTAGCGGGAGAAAAGGAGACCCAGTACTTC; CDR3aa: CASSRGGLAGEKETQYF; d_gene: TRBD2; abundance: few; j_gene: TRBJ2-5; v_gene: TRBV5-4
CDR3nt: TGCAGCGTCGGAAGCTCCTACGAGCAGTACTTC; CDR3aa: CSVGSSYEQYF; d_gene: -; abundance: -; j_gene: TRBJ2-7; v_gene: TRBV29-1
CDR3nt: TGTGCCAGCAGACCTCATAGGCAGTCACAAGAGACCCAGTACTTC; CDR3aa: CASRPHRQSQETQYF; d_gene: -; abundance: -; j_gene: TRBJ2-5; v_gene: TRBV28
CDR3nt: TGCGCCAGCAGTGAGCCCGGGGGCAATGAGCAGTTCTTC; CDR3aa: CASSEPGGNEQFF; d_gene: -; abundance: -; j_gene: TRBJ2-1; v_gene: TRBV10-2
CDR3nt: TGTGCCAGCAGCTCGACAGGGGCCGAGGAGACCCAGTACTTC; CDR3aa: CASSSTGAEETQYF; d_gene: TRBD1; abundance: many; j_gene: TRBJ2-5; v_gene: TRBV7-2
CDR3nt: TGTGCCAGTATTCCGGGACAGGGGTATACCTATGGCTACACCTTC; CDR3aa: CASIPGQGYTYGYTF; d_gene: TRBD1; abundance: -; j_gene: TRBJ1-2; v_gene: TRBV19
CDR3nt: TGTGCCAGCAGTTCACCGGGACTTCCCTCCTACGAGCAGTACTTC; CDR3aa: CASSSPGLPSYEQYF; d_gene: -; abundance: medium-sized; j_gene: TRBJ2-7; v_gene: TRBV7-2
CDR3nt: TGTGCCAGCAACTTTACAGGGAGAAGTATCCGCCTTAGCAATCAGCCCCAGCATTTT; CDR3aa: CASNFTGRSIRLSNQPQHF; d_gene: -; abundance: -; j_gene: TRBJ1-5; v_gene: TRBV27
CDR3nt: TGTGCCAGCTCTGGGGGCCATTCCAACACCGGGGAGCTGTTTTTT; CDR3aa: CASSGGHSNTGELFF; d_gene: -; abundance: -; j_gene: TRBJ2-2; v_gene: TRBV5-4
CDR3nt: TGTGCCAGCAGTTACTCGAAATACGGGGCCCAAGAGACCCAGTACTTC; CDR3aa: CASSYSKYGAQETQYF; d_gene: -; abundance: -; j_gene: TRBJ2-5; v_gene: TRBV6-6
CDR3nt: TGTGCCAGCAGTGAAGCCTTGATCACGGCGAAGAACAATGAGCAGTTCTTC; CDR3aa: CASSEALITAKNNEQFF; d_gene: -; abundance: few; j_gene: TRBJ2-1; v_gene: TRBV2
CDR3nt: TGTGCCACCAGGAGAAACAATGAGCAGTTCTTC; CDR3aa: CATRRNNEQFF; d_gene: -; abundance: -; j_gene: TRBJ2-1; v_gene: TRBV24-1
CDR3nt: TGTGCCAGCAGTTTTGGGGACAGAAACGAAAAACTGTTTTTT; CDR3aa: CASSFGDRNEKLFF; d_gene: TRBD1; abundance: few; j_gene: TRBJ1-4; v_gene: TRBV28
CDR3nt: TGTGCCAGCAGCTTCGTCCAAACGGGGGCAGATACGCAGTATTTT; CDR3aa: CASSFVQTGADTQYF; d_gene: -; abundance: -; j_gene: TRBJ2-3; v_gene: TRBV7-3
CDR3nt: TGTGCCAGCAGTTTTGAAGGGACTAGCACCCATGAGCAGTTCTTC; CDR3aa: CASSFEGTSTHEQFF; d_gene: TRBD2; abundance: few; j_gene: TRBJ2-1; v_gene: TRBV27
CDR3nt: TGTGCCAGCAGTTTTTCGGGGGGCGACGGCTACACCTTC; CDR3aa: CASSFSGGDGYTF; d_gene: -; abundance: -; j_gene: TRBJ1-2; v_gene: TRBV27
CDR3nt: TGTGCCAGCAGTGACTACCTCGGGGGAGGTAGCACAGATACGCAGTATTTT; CDR3aa: CASSDYLGGGSTDTQYF; d_gene: -; abundance: -; j_gene: TRBJ2-3; v_gene: TRBV25-1
CDR3nt: TGTGCCAGCAGTTCCTTCGACCTGAACACTGAAGCTTTCTTT; CDR3aa: CASSSFDLNTEAFF; d_gene: -; abundance: -; j_gene: TRBJ1-1; v_gene: TRBV28
CDR3nt: TGTGCCAGCAGTTACGGAGGGGGACGCTACGAGCAGTACTTC; CDR3aa: CASSYGGGRYEQYF; d_gene: -; abundance: -; j_gene: TRBJ2-7; v_gene: TRBV6-6
CDR3nt: TGTGCCAGCAGCACCACTTCACTCCGCACTGAAGCTTTCTTT; CDR3aa: CASSTTSLRTEAFF; d_gene: -; abundance: -; j_gene: TRBJ1-1; v_gene: TRBV7-9
CDR3nt: TGTGCCAGCAGGCCTAGCGGGGGGACTGGCGGGGAGCTGTTTTTT; CDR3aa: CASRPSGGTGGELFF; d_gene: TRBD2; abundance: few; j_gene: TRBJ2-2; v_gene: TRBV28
CDR3nt: TGTGCCAGCAGCCACCTAGCCACCGGGGAGCTGTTTTTT; CDR3aa: CASSHLATGELFF; d_gene: -; abundance: -; j_gene: TRBJ2-2; v_gene: TRBV13
CDR3nt: TGTGCCAGCAGCCCCGGGTGGGGACAGACTAACTATGGCTACACCTTC; CDR3aa: CASSPGWGQTNYGYTF; d_gene: TRBD1; abundance: -; j_gene: TRBJ1-2; v_gene: TRBV14
CDR3nt: TGTGCCAGCAGCTCCGTTCGGGGGGGGTTCTCGAAAGGCTACACCTTC; CDR3aa: CASSSVRGGFSKGYTF; d_gene: -; abundance: -; j_gene: TRBJ1-2; v_gene: TRBV7-9
CDR3nt: TGCGCCAGCAGCCAAGTAACATCTAATGAAAAACTGTTTTTT; CDR3aa: CASSQVTSNEKLFF; d_gene: -; abundance: -; j_gene: TRBJ1-4; v_gene: TRBV4-3
CDR3nt: TGTGCCAGCAGCAAGGGACTAGCGGGAGGGAAAGCGCAAGAGACCCAGTACTTC; CDR3aa: CASSKGLAGGKAQETQYF; d_gene: TRBD2; abundance: few; j_gene: TRBJ2-5; v_gene: TRBV5-8
CDR3nt: TGCAGTGCCAGAAATCGGGACAGGGTCTACGAGCAGTACTTC; CDR3aa: CSARNRDRVYEQYF; d_gene: TRBD1; abundance: -; j_gene: TRBJ2-7; v_gene: TRBV20-1
CDR3nt: TGCGCCAGCAGCCAAGATGGACAGGGGGCTTCACCCCTCCACTTT; CDR3aa: CASSQDGQGASPLHF; d_gene: TRBD1; abundance: few; j_gene: TRBJ1-6; v_gene: TRBV4-3
CDR3nt: TGCGCCAGCAGCCAAGATTCTACTCGGACAGAGAACACTGAAGCTTTCTTT; CDR3aa: CASSQDSTRTENTEAFF; d_gene: -; abundance: -; j_gene: TRBJ1-1; v_gene: TRBV4-1
CDR3nt: TGTGCCAGCAGTCCCGACAGCTTTTTAACCCAGTACTTC; CDR3aa: CASSPDSFLTQYF; d_gene: -; abundance: once; j_gene: TRBJ2-5; v_gene: TRBV6-2/TRBV6-3
CDR3nt: TGTGCCAGCAGCTTACTAGCGGGAGGGGAGAATGAGCAGTTCTTC; CDR3aa: CASSLLAGGENEQFF; d_gene: TRBD2; abundance: few; j_gene: TRBJ2-1; v_gene: TRBV11-2
CDR3nt: TGCGCCAGCAGCCAAGATTCGGTGGTGGGTCGAAAAGCTTTCTTT; CDR3aa: CASSQDSVVGRKAFF; d_gene: -; abundance: -; j_gene: TRBJ1-1; v_gene: TRBV4-1
CDR3nt: TGTGCCAGCAGAACCGACCCGGGGAGCACAGATACGCAGTATTTT; CDR3aa: CASRTDPGSTDTQYF; d_gene: -; abundance: -; j_gene: TRBJ2-3; v_gene: TRBV5-4
CDR3nt: TGTGCCAGCAGTCTCCTCGACGGGTCTAGCACAGATACGCAGTATTTT; CDR3aa: CASSLLDGSSTDTQYF; d_gene: -; abundance: few; j_gene: TRBJ2-3; v_gene: TRBV6-1
CDR3nt: TGTGCCACCAGCGGGAGTGGGGGGGCTGGGGCCAACGTCCTGACTTTC; CDR3aa: CATSGSGGAGANVLTF; d_gene: TRBD2; abundance: -; j_gene: TRBJ2-6; v_gene: TRBV15
CDR3nt: TGCAGTGCTAGTTGGGGTCTCCAAGAGACCCAGTACTTC; CDR3aa: CSASWGLQETQYF; d_gene: -; abundance: -; j_gene: TRBJ2-5; v_gene: TRBV20-1